This T cell receptor beta chain stems from a study of control samples from healthy donors and cancer patients. Using immunoSEQ multiplex PCR, the repertoire was profiled, and TCRdb retains in-frame clones only, with some absent. The data hold about 170,000 clones, with about 87% observed a single time. This CDR3 is 14 amino acids long. Germline V gene sequence: CDR1 SGHTA, CDR2 FQGNSA. V was trimmed by 0 bases and J by 4 bases, leaving 10 bases between them. The TCR was taken from a man aged 25 to 40 in good health. Sequences were obtained from blood. V and J are TRBV7-2 and TRBJ2-7, with D uncertain. The CDR3 loop reads CASSLAGSRYEQYF. CDR3 sequence (DNA): TGTGCCAGCAGCTTAGCTGGGTCCCGTTACGAGCAGTACTTC.